This TCR beta chain was recovered during a study of blood T cell repertoires in COVID-19. As for the study in general: T cells, B-cell-depleted T cells, or PBMCs supplied cDNA or gDNA.

Study processing details: Amplification of reference gene primers provided the estimated nucleated cell counts. TCRdb keeps only in-frame clones here, not all; method: immunoSEQ multiplex PCR. V and J calls and clone size are as listed in that table; D and trimming were resolved from the DNA. The sample shows 300,000 to 350,000 clones, more than 70% of them seen only once. J gave up 6 bases and V 3 bases, and 8 bases lay outside the gene matches. Germline loops: CDR1 SGHAT, CDR2 FQNNGV. CDR3 size: 15 residues. The TCR comes from a young woman who had been exposed to COVID-19. Sequencing used PBMCs or T cells enriched from blood (not recorded which). The chain joins TRBV11-2 to TRBJ2-1; 7 nucleotides agree with TRBD1. CDR3 sequence reads: CASSLGDSRFNEQFF. CDR3 DNA sequence: TGTGCCAGCAGCTTGGGGGACAGTCGTTTCAATGAGCAGTTCTTC. The full variable domain, its missing parts supplied by reference TRBV11-2 and TRBJ2-1, is EAGVAQSPRYKIIEKRQSVAFWCNPISGHATLYWYQQILGQGPKLLIQFQNNGVVDDSQLPKDRFSAERLKGVDSTLKIQPAKLEDSAVYLCASSLGDSRFNEQFFGPGTRLTVL.